The 27 T cell receptor beta chains below come from one sample, sequenced in a study of cytomegalovirus exposure and HLA in healthy donors. PCR involved 60 Vbeta and 13 Jbeta primers. TCRdb keeps only in-frame clones here, not all; method: immunoSEQ multiplex PCR. The sample records under 250,000 clones, approximately 85% being singletons. Material for sequencing was PBMCs. These receptors were obtained from a woman aged 45-65 years in good health and CMV-seronegative.

The chain couples TRBV6-5 to TRBJ1-5; 9 nucleotides line up with TRBD1. V lost 5 bases, J lost 4 bases, and 6 bases stayed unmatched. The CDR3 spans 15 residues. Per the germline V gene, CDR1 is MNHEY and CDR2 is SVGAGI. The CDR3 coding sequence is TGTGCCAGCAGTCCTTCGGGACAGGGAAATCAGCCCCAGCATTTT. This encodes CASSPSGQGNQPQHF.

This sequence joins TRBV19 and TRBJ2-1; tentative D call: TRBD1 (5 bases). The germline V and J ends were trimmed by 5 bases and 3 bases, with 8 bases remaining between them. Germline V CDR1 and CDR2: LNHDA, SQIVND (reference sequence). The CDR3 consists of 13 residues. CDR3: CASSVDSYNEQFF. CDR3 nucleotide sequence: TGTGCCAGTAGTGTCGACAGCTACAATGAGCAGTTCTTC.

This CDR3 is CASSESRETQYF. The CDR3 DNA follows: TGTGCCAGCAGTGAGAGCCGAGAGACCCAGTACTTC. The V and J genes are TRBV2 and TRBJ2-5; D call uncertain. In germline, CDR1 is SNHLY, CDR2 FYNNEI. The CDR3 is 12 amino acids. Between the trimmed V and J ends, which lost 3 bases and 4 bases, there was a span of 6 bases.

Here the CDR3 DNA reads TGTGCCAGCAGTCCGCCCAGGGGGGACAATCAGCCCCAGCATTTT. This gives the protein CASSPPRGDNQPQHF. The rearrangement joins TRBV28 to TRBJ1-5; 7 bases are shared with TRBD1. Germline CDR1 reads MDHEN; CDR2 reads SYDVKM. V trimming: 5 bases; J trimming: 3 bases; junction bases outside the gene matches: 7. The CDR3 length is 15 residues.

V gene TRBV28 combines with J gene TRBJ2-7; D perhaps matches TRBD2 (5 bases). In germline, CDR1 is MDHEN, CDR2 SYDVKM. There are 15 residues in the CDR3. Trimming stripped 6 bases from V and 3 bases from J, with 18 bases between. This CDR3 is CASSLYDSVNYEQYF. The CDR3 DNA reads as TGTGCCAGCAGCCTTTACGATAGCGTCAACTACGAGCAGTACTTC.

V usage is TRBV19 and J usage is TRBJ1-3, with TRBD1 matching 8 bases. V shed 2 bases, J shed 2 bases, and the junction held 8 bases outside the gene matches. The CDR3 sequence is 17 residues long. CDR1 and CDR2 from the germline V gene are LNHDA and SQIVND (reference sequence). CDR3 in amino acids: CASSISGGAGPGNTIYF. CDR3 nucleotides: TGTGCCAGTAGTATATCAGGGGGCGCCGGCCCTGGAAACACCATATATTTT.

This clone was detected only a few times. The J gene is TRBJ2-5, the V gene TRBV7-6; perhaps TRBD1 as D (6 bases). The CDR3 extends over 19 amino acids. V was pared by 1 base and J by 1 base, with 22 bases between. CDR1 SGHVS and CDR2 FNYEAQ come from the germline V gene. The CDR3 DNA follows: TGTGCCAGCAGCTTAGGAAGTGGTCGACAGGTCCGCACCCAAGAGACCCAGTACTTC. It encodes CASSLGSGRQVRTQETQYF.

The chain joins TRBV2 to TRBJ2-3; perhaps TRBD2 as D (6 bases). This CDR3 is 15 amino acids long. In germline, CDR1 is SNHLY, CDR2 FYNNEI. With 2 bases removed from V and 2 bases from J, the gap between germline ends came to 11 bases. CDR3 sequence (DNA): TGTGCCAGCAGTGAAAACCCGGGAGTCACAGATACGCAGTATTTT. Translating gives CASSENPGVTDTQYF.

J is TRBJ2-2 and V is TRBV2, with 9 bases matching TRBD2. Germline CDR1 reads SNHLY; CDR2 reads FYNNEI. This CDR3 has 16 amino acids. Trimming cost V 6 bases and J 6 bases; bases outside gene matches: 11. CDR3 sequence reads: CASRGSSGASAGELFF. The DNA for the CDR3 is TGTGCCAGCAGGGGGTCTAGCGGGGCCTCGGCCGGGGAGCTGTTTTTT.

V and J are TRBV7-3 and TRBJ2-1, with 12 bases that match TRBD2. The junction had 9 bases not matched to a gene; V was cut back by 5 bases and J by 4 bases. The CDR3 is 17 residues long. Germline CDR1 SGHTA, CDR2 FQGTGA. CDR3 bases: TGTGCCAGCAGCCCCACTCCGACTAGCGGGAGATACAATGAGCAGTTCTTC. This encodes CASSPTPTSGRYNEQFF.

This chain uses TRBV19 with TRBJ2-7, with 12 bases aligning to TRBD2. Germline loops: CDR1 LNHDA, CDR2 SQIVND (reference sequence). The CDR3 is made up of 15 amino acids. The J segment lost 5 bases and the V segment lost 6 bases, leaving 8 bases of the junction unmatched. The CDR3 bases are TGTGCCAGTAGCAAGACTAGCGGGAGCATTGACGAGCAGTACTTC. Encoded protein: CASSKTSGSIDEQYF.

A note on this clone: Different DNA sequences within this sample yield the same CDR3. V usage is TRBV27 and J usage is TRBJ1-4; 7 bases agree with TRBD1. Per the germline V gene, CDR1 is MNHEY and CDR2 is SMNVEV (reference sequence). The CDR3 contains 15 residues. V gave up 2 bases and J gave up 8 bases; unmatched junction bases: 8. The chain's CDR3 is CASSLTRGNTEKLFF. CDR3 nucleotides: TGTGCCAGCAGTTTAACCAGGGGGAATACCGAAAAACTGTTTTTT.

The chain links TRBV7-9 to TRBJ2-7; TRBD2 aligns across 9 bases. The V segment lost 0 bases and the J segment 3 bases; nucleotides outside the gene matches: 3. Germline loops: CDR1 SEHNR, CDR2 FQNEAQ (reference sequence). CDR3 length: 15 amino acids. The CDR3 nucleotides are TGTGCCAGCAGCTTAGCTCTAGCGGGGAACTACGAGCAGTACTTC. Protein product: CASSLALAGNYEQYF.

The rearrangement uses TRBV7-9 and TRBJ2-7; TRBD2 matches 7 bases. V shed 0 bases and J 2 bases; nucleotides not matched to a gene: 10. Germline CDR1 reads SEHNR; CDR2 reads FQNEAQ (reference sequence). The CDR3 covers 17 residues. CDR3 sequence reads: CASSLAGVEGLAYEQYF. For the CDR3, the DNA is TGTGCCAGCAGCTTAGCGGGTGTGGAAGGACTAGCCTACGAGCAGTACTTC.

V and J are TRBV6-5 and TRBJ2-6, with 7 bases lining up with TRBD1. V dropped 10 bases and J dropped 0; count of bases not matched to a gene: 3. Germline V gene lookup returns CDR1 MNHEY and CDR2 SVGAGI. The CDR3 consists of 14 residues. In DNA, the CDR3 is TGTGCCATAGGGACAGTCTCTGGGGCCAACGTCCTGACTTTC. This translates into CAIGTVSGANVLTF.

This chain connects TRBV30 to TRBJ2-7, with 8 nucleotides matching TRBD2. V shed 0 bases and J 3 bases; nucleotides not matched to a gene: 10. The germline V gene encodes CDR1 GTSNPN and CDR2 SVGIG (reference sequence). The CDR3 consists of 16 residues. Here the CDR3 reads CAWSVKGGGTYYEQYF. CDR3 sequence (DNA): TGTGCCTGGAGTGTAAAGGGCGGGGGGACTTACTACGAGCAGTACTTC.

The chain uses TRBV2 and TRBJ2-2; possible D gene TRBD1, 6 bases. The CDR3 extends over 15 amino acids. Trimming removed 6 bases at V and 0 bases at J, with 11 bases between. CDR1 and CDR2 from the germline V gene are SNHLY and FYNNEI. CDR3 bases: TGTGCCAGCAGAAGAGGACAGACGAACACCGGGGAGCTGTTTTTT. This translates into CASRRGQTNTGELFF.

The chain combines TRBV5-4 with TRBJ2-7; maybe TRBD2 (5 bases). V was pared by 2 bases and J by 0 bases, with 18 bases between. The CDR3 is 17 amino acids. Looked up from germline, CDR1 is SGHNT and CDR2 is YYREEE (reference sequence). The CDR3 reads CASSLGFSGGRSYEQYF. DNA of the CDR3: TGTGCCAGCAGCTTAGGCTTTTCGGGCGGGCGCTCCTACGAGCAGTACTTC.

This clone was seen a few times. The chain couples TRBV7-9 to TRBJ2-3; maybe TRBD2 (7 bases). Germline V CDR1 and CDR2: SEHNR, FQNEAQ (reference sequence). The CDR3 has 18 residues. V lost 6 bases and J lost 4, with 26 bases in between. CDR3 in DNA: TGTGCCAGCAGTCAACACCTTGGGGGGGGCGGGAGTGCAGATACGCAGTATTTT. This sequence encodes CASSQHLGGGGSADTQYF.

The V call is TRBV9, the J call TRBJ2-3, with D possibly being TRBD2 (6 bases). This CDR3 region has 15 residues. V lost 5 bases to trimming and J lost 3 bases, with 16 bases between them. CDR1 and CDR2 (germline): SGDLS, YYNGEE. CDR3 residues: CASSSSGLITDTQYF. CDR3 nucleotides: TGTGCCAGCAGTTCGAGCGGGCTCATAACAGATACGCAGTATTTT.

The chain employs TRBV7-9 and TRBJ2-3; D remains unclear. There are 14 residues in the CDR3. V lost 1 base and J lost 6, with 11 bases in between. The germline V gene encodes CDR1 SEHNR and CDR2 FQNEAQ (reference sequence). The CDR3, as DNA: TGTGCCAGCAGCTTAGACAGCCCAAAGGATACGCAGTATTTT. Translated, it gives CASSLDSPKDTQYF. Using reference TRBV7-9 and TRBJ2-3 for the parts outside the CDR3, the full variable domain is DTGVSQNPRHKITKRGQNVTFRCDPISEHNRLYWYRQTLGQGPEFLTYFQNEAQLEKSRLLSDRFSAERPKGSFSTLEIQRTEQGDSAMYLCASSLDSPKDTQYFGPGTRLTVL.

This sequence joins TRBV30 and TRBJ1-1; D is unclear. V lost 1 base to trimming and J lost 6 bases, with 6 bases between them. CDR3 length equals 11 residues. Germline CDR1 and CDR2: GTSNPN and SVGIG (reference sequence). The CDR3 DNA reads as TGTGCCTGGAGTGAAATCTCTGAAGCTTTCTTT. Amino acids: CAWSEISEAFF.

The rearrangement links TRBV7-9 to TRBJ2-5, with 9 bases that match TRBD2. The germline CDR1 and CDR2 sequences are SEHNR and FQNEAQ (reference sequence). The CDR3 spans 15 residues. The ends lost 5 bases at V and 2 bases at J; junction bases unmatched: 6. The CDR3 coding sequence is TGTGCCAGCAGCCCGGGACTAGCAGAACAAGAGACCCAGTACTTC. This gives the protein CASSPGLAEQETQYF. The variable domain in full, completed from reference TRBV7-9 and TRBJ2-5, reads DTGVSQNPRHKITKRGQNVTFRCDPISEHNRLYWYRQTLGQGPEFLTYFQNEAQLEKSRLLSDRFSAERPKGSFSTLEIQRTEQGDSAMYLCASSPGLAEQETQYFGPGTRLLVL.

This chain connects TRBV30 to TRBJ1-3; D possibly corresponds to TRBD1 (6 bases). Trimming cost V 1 base and J 4 bases, with 14 bases left between them. The CDR3 length is 15 residues. Germline-derived CDR1 and CDR2 are GTSNPN and SVGIG (reference sequence). The CDR3 DNA is TGTGCCTGGAGTGCCCAGGGGATTTCAGGAAACACCATATATTTT. Translation gives CAWSAQGISGNTIYF. The whole variable domain, filled in from reference TRBV30 and TRBJ1-3, reads SQTIHQWPATLVQPVGSPLSLECTVEGTSNPNLYWYRQAAGRGLQLLFYSVGIGQISSEVPQNLSASRPQDRQFILSSKKLLLSDSGFYLCAWSAQGISGNTIYFGEGSWLTVV.

The V and J genes are TRBV28 and TRBJ1-4, with TRBD1 as a possible D gene (6 bases). This CDR3 is 15 amino acids long. CDR1 is MDHEN and CDR2 is SYDVKM in the germline V gene. V was pared by 5 bases and J by 4 bases, with 14 bases between. As DNA, the CDR3 is TGTGCCAGCAGTGAACAGGGAGCCCTTAATGAAAAACTGTTTTTT. Its protein is CASSEQGALNEKLFF.

This sequence joins TRBV7-3 and TRBJ1-1; perhaps TRBD1 as D (6 bases). Deletions cut 2 bases from V and 5 bases from J, with 15 bases between. The length of the CDR3 is 15 residues. Germline lookup yields CDR1 SGHTA and CDR2 FQGTGA. CDR3: CASSLEGKRGTEAFF. The CDR3 DNA sequence: TGTGCCAGCAGCTTAGAGGGGAAGAGGGGGACTGAAGCTTTCTTT.

The rearrangement joins TRBV5-4 to TRBJ1-3; possible D gene TRBD1, 5 bases. Germline V gene sequence: CDR1 SGHNT, CDR2 YYREEE (reference sequence). The CDR3 totals 15 residues. The V and J ends lost 0 bases and 2 bases respectively, with 9 bases between them. The CDR3 nucleotides are TGTGCCAGCAGCTTGGACGCAGGGACTGGAAACACCATATATTTT. The encoded protein is CASSLDAGTGNTIYF.